Listed below are T cell receptor beta chains from one sample, sequenced in a study of early T cells in non-severe SARS-CoV-2 infection. Each CDR3 protein is one row after TCRdb ran MiXCR on the 5' RACE reads. The table records some 87,000 distinct CDR3 sequences, roughly 15% of them present only once. Sequencing used whole blood. The receptors derive from an adult who was a healthcare worker with PCR-confirmed SARS-CoV-2 infection or an uninfected control (not recorded which). CDR3s include the opening cysteine and the closing phenylalanine or tryptophan. D genes are given only for firm matches. Some rows have no size entry. The others give once, few or many, or a class for an expanded clone.

v_gene,j_gene,d_gene,abundance,CDR3aa,CDR3nt
TRBV20-1,TRBJ1-5,-,-,CSAGDGKNQPQHF,TGCAGTGCGGGGGACGGGAAGAATCAGCCCCAGCATTTT
TRBV29-1,TRBJ2-2,-,many,CSGGVTNTGELFF,TGCAGTGGCGGAGTAACGAACACCGGGGAGCTGTTTTTT
TRBV20-1,TRBJ1-3,TRBD1,-,CSARDGQGLPGNTIYF,TGCAGTGCTAGAGATGGACAGGGGCTCCCTGGAAACACCATATATTTT
TRBV6-1,TRBJ1-1,TRBD1,-,CASSAAGGYTEAFF,TGTGCCAGCAGTGCTGCAGGGGGCTACACTGAAGCTTTCTTT
TRBV4-1,TRBJ1-2,-,many,CASSQDGFHGYTF,TGCGCCAGCAGCCAAGATGGGTTCCATGGCTACACCTTC
TRBV18,TRBJ1-3,-,many,CASSPLVQGDSGNTIYF,TGTGCCAGCTCACCACTAGTCCAGGGAGACTCTGGAAACACCATATATTTT
TRBV11-2,TRBJ2-3,-,many,CASSLGTDTQYF,TGTGCCAGCAGCTTAGGGACAGATACGCAGTATTTT
TRBV2,TRBJ2-3,-,-,CASTLALGTDTQYF,TGTGCCAGCACCTTGGCCCTCGGGACAGATACGCAGTATTTT
TRBV19,TRBJ2-1,TRBD2,many,CASSVTSGGVNEQFF,TGTGCCAGTAGTGTGACTAGCGGGGGGGTCAATGAGCAGTTCTTC
TRBV10-3,TRBJ1-3,-,few,CAISQEGSYGNTIYF,TGTGCCATCAGCCAGGAAGGATCGTATGGAAACACCATATATTTT
TRBV20-1,TRBJ2-3,-,few,CSASEATSTDTQYF,TGCAGTGCTAGTGAAGCCACTAGCACAGATACGCAGTATTTT
TRBV11-2,TRBJ2-7,-,many,CASSPIARAARTYEQYF,TGTGCCAGCAGCCCAATCGCTCGGGCGGCCCGAACCTACGAGCAGTACTTC
TRBV7-7,TRBJ2-1,-,many,CASSFSRVNEQFF,TGTGCTAGCAGCTTTAGTCGGGTCAATGAGCAGTTCTTC
TRBV4-2,TRBJ1-5,-,-,CASSQDGRGSNQPQHF,TGTGCCAGCAGCCAAGACGGAAGGGGGAGCAATCAGCCCCAGCATTTT
TRBV10-1,TRBJ2-7,-,-,CASSDSHEQYF,TGCGCCAGCAGTGATTCGCACGAGCAGTACTTC
TRBV3-1,TRBJ1-2,-,many,CASSQEGSIGGYTF,TGTGCCAGCAGCCAAGAGGGGAGTATTGGAGGCTACACCTTC
TRBV7-3,TRBJ2-2,-,many,CASSLRGREFVAGELFF,TGTGCCAGCAGCCTCAGAGGCAGGGAATTTGTGGCCGGGGAGCTGTTTTTT
TRBV5-1,TRBJ2-3,-,-,CASSFRGAETDTQYF,TGCGCCAGCAGCTTTCGGGGGGCTGAAACAGATACGCAGTATTTT
TRBV12-3/TRBV12-4,TRBJ2-1,-,few,CASSLSAPGGSFNEQFF,TGTGCCAGCAGTTTATCCGCGCCAGGCGGGTCCTTTAATGAGCAGTTCTTC
TRBV14,TRBJ1-5,-,many,CASSYSNQPQHF,TGTGCCAGCAGTTATAGCAATCAGCCCCAGCATTTT
TRBV5-1,TRBJ1-2,-,many,CASSAPGRKGLGGNYGYTF,TGCGCCAGCAGCGCTCCGGGACGTAAAGGCCTGGGGGGTAACTATGGCTACACCTTC
TRBV5-4,TRBJ2-2,TRBD1,few,CASRAQGATGELFF,TGTGCCAGCAGGGCGCAGGGGGCGACCGGGGAGCTGTTTTTT
TRBV21-1,TRBJ2-7,-,many,CASSKVNRQDNFYEQYF,TGTGCCAGCAGCAAAGTCAATCGCCAGGATAACTTTTACGAGCAGTACTTC
TRBV18,TRBJ1-6,-,few,CASSPGEGNSPLHF,TGTGCCAGCTCACCAGGCGAGGGGAATTCACCCCTCCACTTT
TRBV12-3/TRBV12-4,TRBJ1-4,TRBD1,many,CASSFRTGNEKLFF,TGTGCCAGCAGTTTCCGGACAGGGAATGAAAAACTGTTTTTT
TRBV11-2,TRBJ2-5,-,many,CASSPVRRKETQYF,TGTGCCAGCAGCCCGGTCAGGAGGAAAGAGACCCAGTACTTC
TRBV7-9,TRBJ2-1,TRBD2,-,CASSLIVAGAWKYNEQFF,TGTGCCAGCAGCTTGATCGTAGCGGGGGCTTGGAAGTACAATGAGCAGTTCTTC